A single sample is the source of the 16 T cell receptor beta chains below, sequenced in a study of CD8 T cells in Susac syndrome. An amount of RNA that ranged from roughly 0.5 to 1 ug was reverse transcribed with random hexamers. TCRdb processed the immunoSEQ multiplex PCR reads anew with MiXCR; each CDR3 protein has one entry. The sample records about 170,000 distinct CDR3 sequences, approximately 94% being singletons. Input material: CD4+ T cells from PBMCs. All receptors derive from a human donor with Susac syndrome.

DNA for the CDR3: TGTGCCAGCAGTACAGGGTCAGATACGCAGTATTTT. As protein: CASSTGSDTQYF. The rearrangement links TRBV27 to TRBJ2-3, with D perhaps TRBD1 (6 bases). Between the trimmed V and J ends, which lost 5 bases and 4 bases, there was a span of 7 bases. Germline V gene data show CDR1 as MNHEY and CDR2 as SMNVEV (reference sequence). The CDR3 runs to 12 residues.

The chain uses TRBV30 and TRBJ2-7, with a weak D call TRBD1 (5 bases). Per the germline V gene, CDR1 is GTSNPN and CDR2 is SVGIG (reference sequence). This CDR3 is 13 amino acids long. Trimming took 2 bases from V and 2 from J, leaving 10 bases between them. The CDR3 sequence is CAWSHRLPYEQYF. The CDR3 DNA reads TGTGCCTGGAGTCACAGGCTCCCCTACGAGCAGTACTTC.

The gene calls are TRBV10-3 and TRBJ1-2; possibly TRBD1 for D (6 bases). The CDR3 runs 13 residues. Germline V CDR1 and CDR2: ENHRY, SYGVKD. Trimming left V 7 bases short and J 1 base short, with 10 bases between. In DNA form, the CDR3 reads TGTGCCATCACAGGGGATAGTAACTATGGCTACACCTTC. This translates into CAITGDSNYGYTF.

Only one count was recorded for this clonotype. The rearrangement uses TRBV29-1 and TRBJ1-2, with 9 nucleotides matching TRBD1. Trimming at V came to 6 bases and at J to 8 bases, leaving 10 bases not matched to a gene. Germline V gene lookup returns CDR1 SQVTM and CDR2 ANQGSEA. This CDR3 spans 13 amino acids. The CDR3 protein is CSVLTGGGSGYTF. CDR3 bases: TGCAGCGTACTGACAGGGGGAGGGTCCGGCTACACCTTC.

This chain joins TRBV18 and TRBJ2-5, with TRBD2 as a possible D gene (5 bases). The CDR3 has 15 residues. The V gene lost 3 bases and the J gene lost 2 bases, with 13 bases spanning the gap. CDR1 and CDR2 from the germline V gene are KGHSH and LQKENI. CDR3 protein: CASSPSAGGQETQYF. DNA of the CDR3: TGTGCCAGCTCACCGTCGGCGGGCGGGCAAGAGACCCAGTACTTC. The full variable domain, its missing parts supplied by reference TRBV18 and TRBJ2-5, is NAGVMQNPRHLVRRRGQEARLRCSPMKGHSHVYWYRQLPEEGLKFMVYLQKENIIDESGMPKERFSAEFPKEGPSILRIQQVVRGDSAAYFCASSPSAGGQETQYFGPGTRLLVL.

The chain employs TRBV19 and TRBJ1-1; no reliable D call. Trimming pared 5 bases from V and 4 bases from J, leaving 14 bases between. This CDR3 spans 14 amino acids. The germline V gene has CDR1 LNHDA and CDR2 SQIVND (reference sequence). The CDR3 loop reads CASSSEGGVTEAFF. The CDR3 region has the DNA TGTGCCAGTAGTTCCGAGGGAGGTGTCACTGAAGCTTTCTTT.

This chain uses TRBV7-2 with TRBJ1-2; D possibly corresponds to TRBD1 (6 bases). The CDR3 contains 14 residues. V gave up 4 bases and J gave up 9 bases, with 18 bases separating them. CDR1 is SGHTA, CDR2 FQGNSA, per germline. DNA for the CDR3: TGTGCCAGCAGCTCCGATACAGGGACCGGGAGCTACACCTTC. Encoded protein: CASSSDTGTGSYTF.

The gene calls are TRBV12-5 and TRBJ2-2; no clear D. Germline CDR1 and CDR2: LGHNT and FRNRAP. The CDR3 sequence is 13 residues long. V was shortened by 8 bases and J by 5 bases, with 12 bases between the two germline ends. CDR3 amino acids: CASSELETGELFF. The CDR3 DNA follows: TGTGCTAGTAGTGAGCTGGAGACCGGGGAGCTGTTTTTT.

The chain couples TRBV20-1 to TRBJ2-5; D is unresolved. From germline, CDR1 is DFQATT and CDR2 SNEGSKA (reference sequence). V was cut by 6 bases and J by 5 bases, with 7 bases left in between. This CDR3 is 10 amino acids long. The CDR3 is CSAAKETQYF. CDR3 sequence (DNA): TGCAGTGCGGCCAAGGAGACCCAGTACTTC.

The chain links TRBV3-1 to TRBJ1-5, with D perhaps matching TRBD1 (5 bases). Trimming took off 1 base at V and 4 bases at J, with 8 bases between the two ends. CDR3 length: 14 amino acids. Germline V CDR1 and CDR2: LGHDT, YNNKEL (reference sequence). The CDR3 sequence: CASSQAGWNQPQHF. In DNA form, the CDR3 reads TGTGCCAGCAGCCAAGCAGGGTGGAATCAGCCCCAGCATTTT.

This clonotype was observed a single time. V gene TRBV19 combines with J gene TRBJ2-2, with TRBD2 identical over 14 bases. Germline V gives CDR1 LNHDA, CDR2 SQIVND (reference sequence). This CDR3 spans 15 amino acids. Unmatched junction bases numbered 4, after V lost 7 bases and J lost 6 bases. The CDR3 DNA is TGTGCCAGTACGGGACTAGCGGGAGCTTCCGGGGAGCTGTTTTTT. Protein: CASTGLAGASGELFF.

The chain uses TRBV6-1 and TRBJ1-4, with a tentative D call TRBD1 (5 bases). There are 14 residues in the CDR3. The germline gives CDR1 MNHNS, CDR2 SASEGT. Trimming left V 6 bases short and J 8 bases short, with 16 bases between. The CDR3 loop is CASRIGTQEEKLFF. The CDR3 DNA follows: TGTGCCAGCAGAATAGGGACTCAAGAGGAAAAACTGTTTTTT.

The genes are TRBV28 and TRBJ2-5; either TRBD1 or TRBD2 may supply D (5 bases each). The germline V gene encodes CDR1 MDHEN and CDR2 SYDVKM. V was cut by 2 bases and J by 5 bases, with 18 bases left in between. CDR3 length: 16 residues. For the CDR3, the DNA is TGTGCCAGCAGTTTACAGTACGGGGCAGAGATGGAGACCCAGTACTTC. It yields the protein CASSLQYGAEMETQYF.

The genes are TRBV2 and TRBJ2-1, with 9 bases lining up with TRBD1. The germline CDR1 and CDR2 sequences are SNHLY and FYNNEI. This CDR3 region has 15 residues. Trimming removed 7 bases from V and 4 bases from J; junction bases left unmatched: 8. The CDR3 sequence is CASTEGQGPYNEQFF. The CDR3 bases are TGTGCCAGCACCGAGGGACAGGGCCCGTACAATGAGCAGTTCTTC. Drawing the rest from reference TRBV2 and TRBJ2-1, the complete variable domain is EPEVTQTPSHQVTQMGQEVILRCVPISNHLYFYWYRQILGQKVEFLVSFYNNEISEKSEIFDDQFSVERPDGSNFTLKIRSTKLEDSAMYFCASTEGQGPYNEQFFGPGTRLTVL.

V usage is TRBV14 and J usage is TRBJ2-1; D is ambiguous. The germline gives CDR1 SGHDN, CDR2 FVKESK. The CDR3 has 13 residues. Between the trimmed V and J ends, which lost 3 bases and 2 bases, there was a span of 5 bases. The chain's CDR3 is CASSQSPYNEQFF. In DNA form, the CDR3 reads TGTGCCAGCAGCCAGAGCCCCTACAATGAGCAGTTCTTC. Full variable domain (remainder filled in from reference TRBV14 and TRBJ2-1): EAGVTQFPSHSVIEKGQTVTLRCDPISGHDNLYWYRRVMGKEIKFLLHFVKESKQDESGMPNNRFLAERTGGTYSTLKVQPAELEDSGVYFCASSQSPYNEQFFGPGTRLTVL.

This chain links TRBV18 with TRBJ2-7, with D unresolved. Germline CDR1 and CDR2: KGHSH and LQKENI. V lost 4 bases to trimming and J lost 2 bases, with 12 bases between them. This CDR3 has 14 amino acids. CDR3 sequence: CASSLSQETYEQYF. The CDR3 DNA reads TGTGCCAGCTCACTATCCCAGGAGACCTACGAGCAGTACTTC.